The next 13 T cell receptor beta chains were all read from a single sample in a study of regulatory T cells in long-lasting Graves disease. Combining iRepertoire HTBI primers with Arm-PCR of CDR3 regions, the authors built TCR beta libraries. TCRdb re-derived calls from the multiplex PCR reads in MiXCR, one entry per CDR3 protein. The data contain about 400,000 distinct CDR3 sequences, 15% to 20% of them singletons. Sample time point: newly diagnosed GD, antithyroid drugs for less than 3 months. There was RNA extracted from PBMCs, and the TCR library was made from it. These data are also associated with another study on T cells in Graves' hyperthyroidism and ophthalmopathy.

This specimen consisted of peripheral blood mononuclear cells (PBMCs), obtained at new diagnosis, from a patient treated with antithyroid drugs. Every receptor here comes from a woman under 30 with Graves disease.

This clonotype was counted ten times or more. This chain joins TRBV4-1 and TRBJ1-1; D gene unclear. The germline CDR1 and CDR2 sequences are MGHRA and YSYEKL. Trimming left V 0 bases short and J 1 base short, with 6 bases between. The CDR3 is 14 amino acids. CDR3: CASSQDSGNTEAFF. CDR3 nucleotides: TGCGCCAGCAGCCAAGACTCGGGGAACACTGAAGCTTTCTTT.

The CDR3: CSARVASGGGETQYF. The CDR3 region has the DNA TGCAGTGCTAGAGTGGCTAGCGGGGGAGGAGAGACCCAGTACTTC. The V call is TRBV20-1, the J call TRBJ2-1; TRBD2 agrees at 10 bases. The J call may be incorrect, as the DNA end agrees better with TRBJ2-5. The CDR3 length is 15 residues. Germline V gives CDR1 DFQATT, CDR2 SNEGSKA (reference sequence).

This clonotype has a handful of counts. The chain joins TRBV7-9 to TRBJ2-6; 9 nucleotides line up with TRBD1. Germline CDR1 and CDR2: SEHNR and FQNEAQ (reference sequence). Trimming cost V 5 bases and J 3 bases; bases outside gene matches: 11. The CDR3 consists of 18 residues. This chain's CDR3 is CASSPPGTGIVGANVLTF. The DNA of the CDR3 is TGTGCCAGCAGCCCTCCCGGGACAGGGATCGTTGGGGCCAACGTCCTGACTTTC.

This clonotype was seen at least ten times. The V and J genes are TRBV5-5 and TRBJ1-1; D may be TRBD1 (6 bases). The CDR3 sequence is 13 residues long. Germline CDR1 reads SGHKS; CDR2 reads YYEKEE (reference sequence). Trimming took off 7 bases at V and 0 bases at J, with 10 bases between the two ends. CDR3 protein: CASDRSMNTEAFF. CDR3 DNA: TGTGCCAGCGACAGGTCAATGAACACTGAAGCTTTCTTT.

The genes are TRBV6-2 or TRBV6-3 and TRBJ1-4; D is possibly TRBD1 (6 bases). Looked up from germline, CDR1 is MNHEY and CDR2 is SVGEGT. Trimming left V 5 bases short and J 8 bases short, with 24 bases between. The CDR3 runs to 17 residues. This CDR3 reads CASSESRGGQPPEKLFF. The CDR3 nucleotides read TGTGCCAGCAGTGAAAGTAGGGGGGGGCAGCCGCCCGAAAAACTGTTTTTT.

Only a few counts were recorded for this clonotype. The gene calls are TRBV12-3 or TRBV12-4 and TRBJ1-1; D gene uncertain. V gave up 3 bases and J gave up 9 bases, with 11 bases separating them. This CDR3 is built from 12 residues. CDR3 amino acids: CASSFGPTQAFF. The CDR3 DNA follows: TGTGCCAGCAGTTTCGGGCCCACACAAGCTTTCTTT.

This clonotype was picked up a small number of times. The CDR3 is CASSVDEQWRSTDTQYF. CDR3 bases: TGTGCCAGCAGCGTTGATGAACAGTGGAGAAGCACAGATACGCAGTATTTT. J is TRBJ2-3 and V is TRBV9; D gene ambiguous. Trimming left V 2 bases short and J 0 bases short, with 16 bases between. Germline CDR1 and CDR2: SGDLS and YYNGEE. This CDR3 has 17 residues. Looking up the rest from reference TRBV9 and TRBJ2-3 gives the full variable domain: DSGVTQTPKHLITATGQRVTLRCSPRSGDLSVYWYQQSLDQGLQFLIQYYNGEERAKGNILERFSAQQFPDLHSELNLSSLELGDSALYFCASSVDEQWRSTDTQYFGPGTRLTVL.

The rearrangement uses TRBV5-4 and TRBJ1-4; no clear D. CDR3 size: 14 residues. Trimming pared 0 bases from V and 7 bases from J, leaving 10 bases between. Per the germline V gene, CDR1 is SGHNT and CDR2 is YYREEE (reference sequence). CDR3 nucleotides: TGTGCCAGCAGCTTGGCTGCGGAGGGTGAAAAACTGTTTTTT. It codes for CASSLAAEGEKLFF. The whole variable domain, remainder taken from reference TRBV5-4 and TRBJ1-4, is ETGVTQSPTHLIKTRGQQVTLRCSSQSGHNTVSWYQQALGQGPQFIFQYYREEENGRGNFPPRFSGLQFPNYSSELNVNALELDDSALYLCASSLAAEGEKLFFGSGTQLSVL.

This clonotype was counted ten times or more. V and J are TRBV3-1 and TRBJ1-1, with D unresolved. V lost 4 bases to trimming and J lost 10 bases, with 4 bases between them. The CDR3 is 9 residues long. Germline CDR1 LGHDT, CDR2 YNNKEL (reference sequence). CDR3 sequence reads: CASSRGAFF. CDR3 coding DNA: TGTGCCAGCAGCCGCGGAGCTTTCTTT.

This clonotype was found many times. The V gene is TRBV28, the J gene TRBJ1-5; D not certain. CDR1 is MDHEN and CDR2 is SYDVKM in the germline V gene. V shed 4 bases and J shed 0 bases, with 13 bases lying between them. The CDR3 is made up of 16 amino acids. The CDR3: CASSSLGWNSNQPQHF. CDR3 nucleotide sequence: TGTGCCAGCAGTTCCCTAGGTTGGAATAGCAATCAGCCCCAGCATTTT.

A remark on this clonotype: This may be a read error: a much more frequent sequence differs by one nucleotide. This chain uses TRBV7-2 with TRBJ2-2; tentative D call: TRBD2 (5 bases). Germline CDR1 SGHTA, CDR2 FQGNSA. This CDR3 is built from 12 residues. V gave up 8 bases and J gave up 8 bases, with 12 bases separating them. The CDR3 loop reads CASGATRGELFF. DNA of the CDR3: TGTGCCAGCGGCGCCACTAGAGGGGAGCTGTTTTTT.

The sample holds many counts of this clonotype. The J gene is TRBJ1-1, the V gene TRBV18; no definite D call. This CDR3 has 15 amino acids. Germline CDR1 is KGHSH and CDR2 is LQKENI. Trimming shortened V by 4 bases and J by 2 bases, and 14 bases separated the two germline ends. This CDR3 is CASSLTGGINTEAFF. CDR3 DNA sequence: TGTGCCAGCTCACTAACGGGAGGTATCAACACTGAAGCTTTCTTT.

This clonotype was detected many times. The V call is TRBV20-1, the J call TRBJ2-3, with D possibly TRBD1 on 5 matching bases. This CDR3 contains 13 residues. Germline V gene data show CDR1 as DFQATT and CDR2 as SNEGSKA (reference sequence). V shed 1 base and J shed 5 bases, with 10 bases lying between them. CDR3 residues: CSARAQGVDTQYF. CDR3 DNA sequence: TGCAGTGCTAGAGCTCAGGGTGTAGATACGCAGTATTTT.